A selection of T cell receptor beta chains follows, all from one sample in a study of shared clonotypes between healthy human individuals. Only in-frame clones appear in the TCRdb table, and some are missing; sequencing was by immunoSEQ multiplex PCR. The sample yields over 300,000 clones, more than 75% seen once. Specimen: memory CD8+ T cells sorted from blood. These TCRs come from a man aged 18 to 30 in good health. CDR3s include the opening cysteine and the closing phenylalanine or tryptophan. The D gene is left open where the match is weak. Only part of the rows carry a size: once, few, many, or a class if the clone is expanded.

clone size: .
D gene: .
J gene: TRBJ1-1
CDR3 length: 16
V gene: TRBV27
CDR3 DNA: TGTGCCAGCAGTTTATCGCAGAGTTTCATGAACACTGAAGCTTTCTTT
CDR3 protein: CASSLSQSFMNTEAFF

clone size: once
D gene: TRBD1
J gene: TRBJ2-3
CDR3 length: 13
V gene: TRBV6-6
CDR3 DNA: TGTGCCAGCCAGCTGACAGGGGGAGATACGCAGTATTTT
CDR3 protein: CASQLTGGDTQYF

clone size: .
D gene: .
J gene: TRBJ1-4
CDR3 length: 11
V gene: TRBV30
CDR3 DNA: TGTGCCAGGGAGCACGGGGAAAAACTGTTTTTT
CDR3 protein: CAREHGEKLFF

clone size: few
D gene: TRBD2
J gene: TRBJ2-1
CDR3 length: 15
V gene: TRBV4-3
CDR3 DNA: TGCGCCAGCAGCCAATCCAGCGGGAGAGGGGAACCGCAGTTCTTC
CDR3 protein: CASSQSSGRGEPQFF

clone size: .
D gene: TRBD1
J gene: TRBJ2-7
CDR3 length: 13
V gene: TRBV5-4
CDR3 DNA: TGTGCCAGCAGCTATACAGGGGGCTACGAGCAGTACTTC
CDR3 protein: CASSYTGGYEQYF

clone size: once
D gene: .
J gene: TRBJ2-1
CDR3 length: 11
V gene: TRBV10-2
CDR3 DNA: TGCGCCAGCAGTGTTGGTCTTGAGCAGTTCTTC
CDR3 protein: CASSVGLEQFF

clone size: .
D gene: .
J gene: TRBJ2-7
CDR3 length: 16
V gene: TRBV27
CDR3 DNA: TGTGCCAGCAGTTCTTCCCGGGGCGCACACTCCTACGAGCAGTACTTC
CDR3 protein: CASSSSRGAHSYEQYF

clone size: .
D gene: .
J gene: TRBJ2-3
CDR3 length: 13
V gene: TRBV10-1
CDR3 DNA: TGCGCCAGCCAGGGTATCGGGGGAGCTACGCAGTATTTT
CDR3 protein: CASQGIGGATQYF

clone size: .
D gene: .
J gene: TRBJ2-7
CDR3 length: 13
V gene: TRBV2
CDR3 DNA: TGTGCCAGCACAAACGGGGGGCCCTACGAGCAGTACTTC
CDR3 protein: CASTNGGPYEQYF

clone size: .
D gene: .
J gene: TRBJ1-5
CDR3 length: 15
V gene: TRBV2
CDR3 DNA: TGTGCCAGCAGAGACAGGCCTCGGGGCAATCAGCCCCAGCATTTT
CDR3 protein: CASRDRPRGNQPQHF